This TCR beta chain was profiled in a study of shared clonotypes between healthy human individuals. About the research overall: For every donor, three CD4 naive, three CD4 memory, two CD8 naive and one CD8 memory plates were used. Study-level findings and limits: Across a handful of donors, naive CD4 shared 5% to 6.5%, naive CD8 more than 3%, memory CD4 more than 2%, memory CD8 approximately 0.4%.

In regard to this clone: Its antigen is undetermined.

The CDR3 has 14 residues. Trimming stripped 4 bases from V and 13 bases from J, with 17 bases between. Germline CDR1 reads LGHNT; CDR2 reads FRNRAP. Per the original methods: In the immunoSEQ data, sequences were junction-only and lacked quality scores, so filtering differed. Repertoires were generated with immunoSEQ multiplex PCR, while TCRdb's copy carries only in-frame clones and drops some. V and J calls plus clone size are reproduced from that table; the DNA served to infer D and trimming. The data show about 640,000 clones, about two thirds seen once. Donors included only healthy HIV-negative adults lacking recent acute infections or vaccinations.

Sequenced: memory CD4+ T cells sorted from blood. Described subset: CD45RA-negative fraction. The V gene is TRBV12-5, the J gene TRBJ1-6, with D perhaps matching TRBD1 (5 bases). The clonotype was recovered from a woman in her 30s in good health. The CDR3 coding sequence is TGTGCTAGTGGTTCTTGGAGAGGGGTCTTCCCCCTCCACTTT. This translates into CASGSWRGVFPLHF.